One sample yielded the 20 T cell receptor beta chains listed below, sequenced in a study of control samples from healthy donors and cancer patients. TCRdb's copy holds only in-frame clones and misses some; the assay was immunoSEQ multiplex PCR. The profile shows under 150,000 clones, about 95% of them singletons. The sequencing sample was made of blood. The origin of the receptors is a man aged 25 to 40 in good health.

The CDR3 reads CASSQASGGAANEQFF. CDR3 sequence (DNA): TGTGCCAGCAGCCAAGCTAGCGGGGGGGCGGCGAATGAGCAGTTCTTC. V usage is TRBV4-2 and J usage is TRBJ2-1; 12 positions agree with TRBD2. Germline values: CDR1 LGHNA, CDR2 YNFKEQ. The CDR3 consists of 16 residues. V lost 1 base, J lost 7 bases, and 5 bases stayed unmatched.

This chain connects TRBV10-1 to TRBJ2-7; D gene unclear. Trimming left V 9 bases short and J 6 bases short, with 9 bases between. There are 10 residues in the CDR3. Per the germline V gene, CDR1 is WNHNN and CDR2 is SYGVQD (reference sequence). CDR3: CARFLSEQYF. The CDR3 DNA follows: TGCGCCAGGTTTCTAAGCGAGCAGTACTTC.

This chain connects TRBV7-2 to TRBJ1-4; 8 nucleotides match TRBD1. The CDR3 runs to 14 residues. The J segment lost 8 bases and the V segment lost 5 bases, leaving 7 bases of the junction unmatched. Germline assignment: CDR1 SGHTA and CDR2 FQGNSA. In DNA form, the CDR3 reads TGTGCCAGCAGCCCGGACAGGGTTCAAGAAAAACTGTTTTTT. This translates into CASSPDRVQEKLFF.

V and J are TRBV30 and TRBJ1-1; no definite D call. This CDR3 has 14 residues. V lost 4 bases, J lost 0 bases, and 12 bases lay in between. Germline-derived CDR1 and CDR2 are GTSNPN and SVGIG (reference sequence). The CDR3 sequence: CAWKTQTMNTEAFF. In nucleotides, the CDR3 is TGTGCCTGGAAGACCCAGACAATGAACACTGAAGCTTTCTTT. The variable domain in full, with the rest retrieved from reference TRBV30 and TRBJ1-1, is SQTIHQWPATLVQPVGSPLSLECTVEGTSNPNLYWYRQAAGRGLQLLFYSVGIGQISSEVPQNLSASRPQDRQFILSSKKLLLSDSGFYLCAWKTQTMNTEAFFGQGTRLTVV.

This sequence joins TRBV4-2 and TRBJ2-5, with a possible D match to TRBD1 (5 bases). This CDR3 region has 16 residues. Trimming removed 0 bases from V and 4 bases from J, with 15 bases in between. Germline V CDR1 and CDR2: LGHNA, YNFKEQ. The CDR3 reads CASSQDPEGVGETQYF. CDR3 sequence (DNA): TGTGCCAGCAGCCAAGATCCGGAAGGGGTGGGAGAGACCCAGTACTTC.

The chain employs TRBV19 and TRBJ1-4, with unresolved D. Germline-derived CDR1 and CDR2 are LNHDA and SQIVND (reference sequence). The V gene lost 3 bases and the J gene lost 7 bases, with 9 bases spanning the gap. The CDR3 sequence is 13 residues long. The CDR3 is CASSMRRVEKLFF. The CDR3 DNA reads as TGTGCCAGTAGTATGCGGAGGGTTGAAAAACTGTTTTTT.

The chain is built from TRBV7-2 and TRBJ1-1, with D unresolved. The V gene lost 5 bases and the J gene lost 5 bases, with 9 bases spanning the gap. The germline CDR1 and CDR2 sequences are SGHTA and FQGNSA. The CDR3 contains 12 residues. The CDR3 bases are TGTGCCAGCAGCCAAGTGAGGACTGAAGCTTTCTTT. This sequence encodes CASSQVRTEAFF.

The V gene is TRBV29-1, the J gene TRBJ1-1, with a weak D call TRBD1 (5 bases). V lost 6 bases, J lost 6 bases, and 8 bases lay in between. Germline CDR1 is SQVTM and CDR2 is ANQGSEA. The CDR3 spans 10 residues. DNA for the CDR3: TGCAGCGTGAGACAGTCTGAAGCTTTCTTT. It yields the protein CSVRQSEAFF.

Note on this clone: This sample also contains other DNA sequences that code for the same CDR3. This sequence joins TRBV5-1 and TRBJ1-3, with no clear D. Germline V gene sequence: CDR1 SGHRS, CDR2 YFSETQ. V lost 1 base, J lost 0 bases, and 5 bases lay in between. The CDR3 spans 14 residues. The CDR3 nucleotides read TGCGCCAGCAGCTTGTCCAACTCTGGAAACACCATATATTTT. It is translated as CASSLSNSGNTIYF.

The chain combines TRBV18 with TRBJ1-2, with D unresolved. This CDR3 has 14 amino acids. V was shortened by 3 bases and J by 4 bases, with 12 bases between the two germline ends. Per germline, CDR1 KGHSH and CDR2 LQKENI. The CDR3 DNA follows: TGTGCCAGCTCACCTTTAGAACAGCTCTATGGCTACACCTTC. Translated: CASSPLEQLYGYTF.

This clone was recorded once. The chain is built from TRBV30 and TRBJ2-2; D is unclear. V lost 0 bases to trimming and J lost 3 bases, with 8 bases between them. The CDR3 consists of 14 residues. The germline V gene encodes CDR1 GTSNPN and CDR2 SVGIG (reference sequence). In DNA form, the CDR3 reads TGTGCCTGGAGTGTATGGGCAGACACCGGGGAGCTGTTTTTT. Translated: CAWSVWADTGELFF.

For the CDR3, the DNA is TGTGCCAGTAGTATTAAGCGGGGGGTCTATTGGAGCTCCTACAATGAGCAGTTCTTC. Its protein product is CASSIKRGVYWSSYNEQFF. The chain employs TRBV19 and TRBJ2-1, with 9 bases lining up with TRBD2. Unmatched junction bases numbered 12, after V lost 3 bases and J lost 0 bases. Germline-derived CDR1 and CDR2 are LNHDA and SQIVND (reference sequence). There are 19 residues in the CDR3.

The rearrangement joins TRBV27 to TRBJ1-5, with D perhaps matching TRBD1 (6 bases). V dropped 3 bases and J dropped 4 bases, with 13 bases sitting between them. From germline, CDR1 is MNHEY and CDR2 SMNVEV (reference sequence). The CDR3 is 15 amino acids. In DNA form, the CDR3 reads TGTGCCAGCAGTTTCTCTATAGGGGGGAATCAGCCCCAGCATTTT. This sequence encodes CASSFSIGGNQPQHF.

V gene TRBV30 combines with J gene TRBJ1-1, with 7 positions matching TRBD1. Germline values: CDR1 GTSNPN, CDR2 SVGIG (reference sequence). After removal of 0 bases from V and 0 bases from J, the junction contained 10 bases not matched to a gene. The CDR3 has 17 residues. The CDR3 reads CAWSVMLDRLLNTEAFF. For the CDR3, the DNA is TGTGCCTGGAGTGTAATGTTGGACAGGCTCTTGAACACTGAAGCTTTCTTT.

V gene TRBV5-1 combines with J gene TRBJ1-1, with TRBD1 identical over 7 bases. The CDR3 extends over 20 amino acids. Germline CDR1 is SGHRS and CDR2 is YFSETQ. V shed 2 bases and J 5 bases; nucleotides not matched to a gene: 24. The CDR3 reads CASSFGTEEGNIQSGTEAFF. The CDR3 coding sequence is TGCGCCAGCAGCTTCGGGACAGAAGAGGGAAACATCCAGAGCGGGACTGAAGCTTTCTTT.

This sequence joins TRBV11-2 and TRBJ2-7; 7 nucleotides align to TRBD2. V dropped 3 bases and J dropped 7; count of bases not matched to a gene: 9. Germline CDR1 is SGHAT and CDR2 is FQNNGV. The CDR3 has 14 residues. The CDR3 region is CASSLASGWEEQYF. The CDR3 DNA reads TGTGCCAGCAGCTTGGCTAGCGGCTGGGAGGAGCAGTACTTC.

V usage is TRBV29-1 and J usage is TRBJ1-2; TRBD1 agrees at 8 bases. The CDR3 covers 14 residues. Germline CDR1 and CDR2: SQVTM and ANQGSEA. V trimming: 5 bases; J trimming: 8 bases; junction bases outside the gene matches: 13. CDR3 loop: CSVIFPGQADGYTF. The CDR3 DNA sequence: TGCAGCGTTATCTTCCCGGGACAGGCGGACGGCTACACCTTC.

The chain uses TRBV21-1 and TRBJ1-5; the D call of TRBD1 is as the table states it, not checked on the DNA. TRBV21-1 is shown as a pseudogene. This CDR3 has 16 amino acids. CDR3 nucleotides: TGTGCCAGCAGCAAAAGAGGAAACAGGGGTGGTCAGCCCCAGCATTTT. Its translation is CASSKRGNRGGQPQHF.

This chain uses TRBV7-8 with TRBJ2-1, with 8 bases lining up with TRBD1. The CDR3 contains 17 residues. Trimming removed 3 bases from V and 2 bases from J; junction bases left unmatched: 9. Per germline, CDR1 SGHVS and CDR2 FQNEAQ. For the CDR3, the DNA is TGTGCCAGCAGCTTGATGGGACAGGCTGTCACCTACAATGAGCAGTTCTTC. Protein: CASSLMGQAVTYNEQFF.

The CDR3 region is CASSVSGTVGNIQYF. The CDR3 DNA reads TGTGCCAGCAGCGTCTCAGGGACAGTGGGAAACATTCAGTACTTC. The chain links TRBV9 to TRBJ2-4; TRBD1 matches 7 bases. Germline CDR1 is SGDLS and CDR2 is YYNGEE. V gave up 2 bases and J gave up 6 bases; unmatched junction bases: 8. The CDR3 extends over 15 amino acids.